The source of this TCR beta chain is a study of cytomegalovirus exposure and HLA in healthy donors. Concerning this clone: Its antigen is as yet unknown.

After removal of 4 bases from V and 6 bases from J, the junction contained 11 bases not matched to a gene. Germline CDR1 SGHAT, CDR2 FQNNGV. The CDR3 totals 16 residues. 13 Jbeta primers and 60 Vbeta primers were used for the PCR. Sequencing used immunoSEQ multiplex PCR; TCRdb keeps in-frame clones, though not all of them. The sample shows around 140,000 clones, approximately 77% of them seen only once. Broader study findings: Other equally common chains were less clonally expanded than HLA-associated TCR beta chains, a later analysis showed. CMV serostatus was the sole immune exposure data available. Reportedly, a later analysis found an Asian-associated ancestry cluster had fewer N-insertions than the approximately 700-donor mean.

Sequencing was carried out using PBMCs. The chain couples TRBV11-2 to TRBJ2-1; the match to TRBD2 covers 8 bases. The sequence was obtained from a woman between 55 and 75 years old in good health and CMV-seronegative. The CDR3 DNA is TGTGCCAGCAGCTCCCTGTCGGGGGGGGCGGGCAATGAGCAGTTCTTC. Its translation is CASSSLSGGAGNEQFF. The entire variable domain, with the rest obtained from reference TRBV11-2 and TRBJ2-1, is as follows: EAGVAQSPRYKIIEKRQSVAFWCNPISGHATLYWYQQILGQGPKLLIQFQNNGVVDDSQLPKDRFSAERLKGVDSTLKIQPAKLEDSAVYLCASSSLSGGAGNEQFFGPGTRLTVL.